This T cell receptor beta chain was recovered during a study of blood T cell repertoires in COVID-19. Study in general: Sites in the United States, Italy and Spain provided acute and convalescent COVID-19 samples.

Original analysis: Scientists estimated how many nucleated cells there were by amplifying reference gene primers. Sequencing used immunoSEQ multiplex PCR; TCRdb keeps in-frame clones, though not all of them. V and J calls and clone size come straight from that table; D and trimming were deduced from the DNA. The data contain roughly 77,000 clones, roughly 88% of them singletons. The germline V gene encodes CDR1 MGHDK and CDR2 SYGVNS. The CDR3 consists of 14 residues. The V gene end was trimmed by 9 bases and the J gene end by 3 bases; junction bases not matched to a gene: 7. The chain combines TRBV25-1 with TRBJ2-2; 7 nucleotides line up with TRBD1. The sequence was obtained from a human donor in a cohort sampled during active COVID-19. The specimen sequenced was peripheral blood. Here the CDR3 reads CASTRQGDTGELFF. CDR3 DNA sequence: TGTGCCAGTACCAGACAGGGTGACACCGGGGAGCTGTTTTTT. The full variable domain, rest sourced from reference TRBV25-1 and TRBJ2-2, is EADIYQTPRYLVIGTGKKITLECSQTMGHDKMYWYQQDPGMELHLIHYSYGVNSTEKGDLSSESTVSRIRTEHFPLTLESARPSHTSQYLCASTRQGDTGELFFGEGSRLTVL.